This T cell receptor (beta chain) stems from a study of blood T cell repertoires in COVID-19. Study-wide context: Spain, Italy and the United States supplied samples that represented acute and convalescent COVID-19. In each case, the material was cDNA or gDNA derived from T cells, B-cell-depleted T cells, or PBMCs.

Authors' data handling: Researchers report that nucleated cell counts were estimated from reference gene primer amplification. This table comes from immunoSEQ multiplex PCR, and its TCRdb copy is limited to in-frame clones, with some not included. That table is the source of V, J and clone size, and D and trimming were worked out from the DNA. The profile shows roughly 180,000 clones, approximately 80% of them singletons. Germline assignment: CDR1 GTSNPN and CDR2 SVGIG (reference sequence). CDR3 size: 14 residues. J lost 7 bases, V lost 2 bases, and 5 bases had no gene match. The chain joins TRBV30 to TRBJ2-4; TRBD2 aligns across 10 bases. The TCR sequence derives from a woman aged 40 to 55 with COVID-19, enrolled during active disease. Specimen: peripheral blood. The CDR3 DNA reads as TGTGCCTGGAGTCCCCTAGCGGGAGACAACATTCAGTACTTC. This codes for CAWSPLAGDNIQYF.